The 28 T cell receptor beta chains given below trace back to one sample, sequenced in a study of blood T cell repertoires in COVID-19. Some clones are missing from TCRdb's copy, which holds only in-frame ones; the method was immunoSEQ multiplex PCR. The sample lists 310,000 or so clones, roughly 92% seen once, with around 2% in the top ten. Sequencing was done on a sample of peripheral blood. The receptors here all came from a woman aged 25 to 39 with COVID-19, enrolled during active disease.

The J gene is TRBJ1-5, the V gene TRBV2; weak D call: TRBD1 (5 bases). V was shortened by 5 bases and J by 0 bases, with 14 bases between the two germline ends. Germline V CDR1 and CDR2: SNHLY, FYNNEI. The CDR3 runs 16 residues. The CDR3 protein is CASSSLGANSNQPQHF. The CDR3 nucleotides read TGTGCCAGCAGTTCGTTAGGGGCCAATAGCAATCAGCCCCAGCATTTT.

V gene TRBV18 combines with J gene TRBJ2-1; D is possibly TRBD1 (6 bases). CDR1 is KGHSH and CDR2 is LQKENI in the germline V gene. Trimming took off 8 bases at V and 4 bases at J, with 15 bases between the two ends. The CDR3 consists of 14 residues. CDR3 amino acids: CASVTSGDYNEQFF. DNA of the CDR3: TGTGCCAGCGTCACCTCAGGGGATTACAATGAGCAGTTCTTC.

This sequence joins TRBV15 and TRBJ2-7; 11 nucleotides align to TRBD1. CDR3 length: 15 residues. Germline values: CDR1 LNHNV, CDR2 YYDKDF (reference sequence). J was trimmed by 6 bases and V by 0 bases; bases with no gene match: 4. Here the CDR3 reads CATSRDGTGGLEQYF. The CDR3 nucleotides are TGTGCCACCAGCAGAGATGGGACAGGGGGACTCGAGCAGTACTTC.

The rearrangement joins TRBV9 to TRBJ2-1; 14 positions agree with TRBD2. V shed 4 bases and J 8 bases; nucleotides not matched to a gene: 5. The CDR3 is 15 amino acids. CDR1 is SGDLS, CDR2 YYNGEE, per germline. Here the CDR3 reads CASSSGTSGGHEQFF. CDR3 bases: TGTGCCAGCAGCTCCGGGACTAGCGGGGGTCATGAGCAGTTCTTC.

Concerning this clone itself: This sample includes further DNA sequences coding for the same CDR3. The V gene is TRBV5-1, the J gene TRBJ1-1, with 8 bases that match TRBD1. CDR1 and CDR2 (germline): SGHRS, YFSETQ. J was trimmed by 4 bases and V by 2 bases; bases with no gene match: 1. The CDR3 runs 13 residues. The CDR3 loop reads CASSLQGGTEAFF. In DNA form, the CDR3 reads TGCGCCAGCAGCTTACAGGGGGGCACTGAAGCTTTCTTT.

The J gene is TRBJ1-2, the V gene TRBV5-6, with D possibly being TRBD1 (6 bases). This CDR3 contains 15 residues. Trimming stripped 2 bases from V and 8 bases from J, with 19 bases between. Germline V gives CDR1 SGHDT, CDR2 YYEEEE. The CDR3 DNA sequence: TGTGCCAGCAGCTTTCGACAGGCTGGGACGGGAGGCTACACCTTC. This codes for CASSFRQAGTGGYTF.

V and J are TRBV5-1 and TRBJ1-1; D may be TRBD1 (6 bases). The CDR3 sequence is 15 residues long. The germline CDR1 and CDR2 sequences are SGHRS and YFSETQ. The V end was cut by 2 bases, the J end by 6 bases, with 17 bases between. The CDR3 loop is CASSFDGQGQAEAFF. CDR3 DNA: TGCGCCAGCAGCTTCGACGGTCAGGGGCAGGCTGAAGCTTTCTTT.

The rearrangement joins TRBV11-2 to TRBJ1-5; TRBD1 matches at 9 bases. CDR3 length: 17 amino acids. The V gene's germline CDR1 is SGHAT and CDR2 FQNNGV. Unmatched junction bases numbered 4, after V lost 1 base and J lost 0 bases. DNA for the CDR3: TGTGCCAGCAGCTTAGTACAGGGGGCCCATAGCAATCAGCCCCAGCATTTT. Translation gives CASSLVQGAHSNQPQHF.

This clone was recorded once. The chain is built from TRBV6-5 and TRBJ2-3; TRBD2 might be the D (5 bases). Trimming took off 5 bases at V and 0 bases at J, with 12 bases between the two ends. The CDR3 covers 15 residues. CDR1 is MNHEY and CDR2 is SVGAGI in the germline V gene. CDR3 DNA: TGTGCCAGCAGTACCCTAGCTACTAGCACAGATACGCAGTATTTT. Translated: CASSTLATSTDTQYF.

The J gene is TRBJ2-1, the V gene TRBV24-1; tentative D call: TRBD2 (7 bases). The ends were cut back, 9 bases at V and 7 bases at J, with 27 bases in the middle. The CDR3 loop spans 17 amino acids. Germline lookup yields CDR1 KGHDR and CDR2 SFDVKD. The CDR3 reads CATSVGGGGREDNEQFF. The CDR3 nucleotides are TGTGCCACCTCAGTAGGGGGAGGGGGGAGAGAGGATAATGAGCAGTTCTTC.

CDR3: CASSTGTGVTYEQYF. In DNA, the CDR3 is TGCGCCAGCAGCACCGGGACAGGGGTGACATACGAGCAGTACTTC. The chain has TRBV5-1 and TRBJ2-7; 10 nucleotides agree with TRBD1. J gave up 4 bases and V 4 bases, and 8 bases lay outside the gene matches. Germline V CDR1 and CDR2: SGHRS, YFSETQ. The CDR3 runs to 15 residues.

The J gene is TRBJ2-1, the V gene TRBV27, with 12 bases fitting TRBD2. This CDR3 is 17 amino acids long. The germline gives CDR1 MNHEY, CDR2 SMNVEV (reference sequence). V shed 4 bases, J shed 8 bases, and the junction held 12 bases outside the gene matches. The CDR3 loop is CASSWASGRAGVDEQFF. The CDR3 DNA reads TGTGCCAGCAGTTGGGCTAGCGGGAGGGCCGGAGTCGATGAGCAGTTCTTC.

This rearrangement joins TRBV6-5 to TRBJ2-7; maybe TRBD2 (5 bases). The CDR3 sequence is 14 residues long. Germline CDR1 and CDR2: MNHEY and SVGAGI. The V end lost 2 bases, the J end lost 4 bases, and 12 bases lay between the germline ends. The CDR3 loop reads CASSYGNSGYEQYF. In nucleotides, the CDR3 is TGTGCCAGCAGTTACGGGAACAGCGGATACGAGCAGTACTTC.

This rearrangement joins TRBV21-1 to TRBJ2-6; whether TRBD2, the table's D call, matches the DNA was not checked. TRBV21-1 is shown as a pseudogene. The CDR3 loop spans 17 amino acids. CDR3 sequence (DNA): TGTGCCAGCAGCCGGTGCGGGGCCGGCTCTGGGGCCAACGTCCTGACTTTC. Its protein is CASSRCGAGSGANVLTF.

In nucleotides, the CDR3 is TGTGCCAGCAGCCTGGGGGGTTTGGGGGCGGTTAGCCTAGAGACCCAGTACTTC. Translating it yields CASSLGGLGAVSLETQYF. V is TRBV5-4 and J is TRBJ2-5; D is possibly TRBD1 or TRBD2 (6 bases each). CDR3 length: 18 residues. The V gene lost 4 bases and the J gene lost 4 bases, with 26 bases spanning the gap. Germline V gene data show CDR1 as SGHNT and CDR2 as YYREEE (reference sequence).

J is TRBJ1-4 and V is TRBV5-1; D is unresolved. V lost 5 bases, J lost 0 bases, and 17 bases lay in between. Germline V CDR1 and CDR2: SGHRS, YFSETQ. CDR3 size: 17 residues. CDR3 DNA sequence: TGCGCCAGCAGTTTCGGGGTTCAGCGTTCAACTAATGAAAAACTGTTTTTT. As protein: CASSFGVQRSTNEKLFF.

This sequence joins TRBV10-3 and TRBJ1-1, with unresolved D. This CDR3 contains 20 residues. The V and J ends lost 0 bases and 0 bases respectively, with 23 bases between them. The germline V gene encodes CDR1 ENHRY and CDR2 SYGVKD. CDR3 in DNA: TGTGCCATCAGTGAGTCGGATTGGGCGGGAAAAGGGTTAATGAACACTGAAGCTTTCTTT. This gives the protein CAISESDWAGKGLMNTEAFF.

Here the CDR3 DNA reads TGTGCCAGCAGGTTACGACAGGGGACCTACGAGCAGTACTTC. Translating it yields CASRLRQGTYEQYF. The gene calls are TRBV27 and TRBJ2-7; TRBD1 matches at 8 bases. Germline V gene lookup returns CDR1 MNHEY and CDR2 SMNVEV (reference sequence). The CDR3 spans 14 residues. Trimming at V came to 6 bases and at J to 2 bases, leaving 6 bases not matched to a gene.

The V call is TRBV5-1, the J call TRBJ2-1; 13 nucleotides agree with TRBD2. The germline V gene encodes CDR1 SGHRS and CDR2 YFSETQ. V was clipped by 6 bases and J by 2 bases; unmatched bases: 11. The CDR3 has 18 residues. The CDR3 coding sequence is TGCGCCAGCACCCAACAGTTACTAGCGGGAGGGACCTACAATGAGCAGTTCTTC. This codes for CASTQQLLAGGTYNEQFF.

The chain carries TRBV19 and TRBJ1-3; 7 bases line up with TRBD1. Germline values: CDR1 LNHDA, CDR2 SQIVND (reference sequence). This CDR3 is built from 18 residues. V lost 6 bases and J lost 0; bases outside the gene matches: 14. CDR3 DNA: TGTGCCAGTAGCCGGACAGGAGTTTCCCTAAGCTCTGGAAACACCATATATTTT. It yields the protein CASSRTGVSLSSGNTIYF. Looking up the rest from reference TRBV19 and TRBJ1-3 gives the full variable domain: DGGITQSPKYLFRKEGQNVTLSCEQNLNHDAMYWYRQDPGQGLRLIYYSQIVNDFQKGDIAEGYSVSREKKESFPLTVTSAQKNPTAFYLCASSRTGVSLSSGNTIYFGEGSWLTVV.

The rearrangement links TRBV5-8 to TRBJ1-2; a possible D gene is TRBD1 (5 bases). V lost 0 bases and J lost 3, with 12 bases in between. Germline V gene sequence: CDR1 SGHTS, CDR2 YDEGEE. The CDR3 sequence is 15 residues long. In DNA, the CDR3 is TGTGCCAGCAGCTTGGCGCCCGGGGGGGACTATGGCTACACCTTC. It translates to CASSLAPGGDYGYTF.

This chain connects TRBV25-1 to TRBJ2-5; D not certain. CDR3 size: 12 residues. V was trimmed by 6 bases and J by 5 bases, leaving 10 bases between them. Germline V gene sequence: CDR1 MGHDK, CDR2 SYGVNS. The CDR3 region is CASRRNEETQYF. The DNA of the CDR3 is TGTGCCAGCAGGAGGAATGAGGAGACCCAGTACTTC.

The rearrangement joins TRBV6-5 to TRBJ1-3; 7 nucleotides agree with TRBD1. After removal of 6 bases from V and 4 bases from J, the junction contained 3 bases not matched to a gene. Germline V gene data show CDR1 as MNHEY and CDR2 as SVGAGI. The CDR3 has 13 residues. CDR3 amino acids: CASRDRAGNTIYF. Written as DNA, the CDR3 is TGTGCCAGCAGAGACAGGGCGGGAAACACCATATATTTT.

The rearrangement uses TRBV28 and TRBJ2-5, with 10 bases fitting TRBD1. The CDR3 has 15 residues. The germline gives CDR1 MDHEN, CDR2 SYDVKM. Losses at the gene ends were 10 bases for V and 5 bases for J; bases not matched to a gene: 13. CDR3 loop: CATSARGQGYETQYF. CDR3 in DNA: TGTGCCACCTCGGCCCGGGGACAGGGGTACGAGACCCAGTACTTC.

The chain carries TRBV6-1 and TRBJ1-1, with no clear D. Per the germline V gene, CDR1 is MNHNS and CDR2 is SASEGT. V lost 2 bases, J lost 5 bases, and 9 bases lay in between. The length of the CDR3 is 13 residues. The CDR3 loop is CASSEHMSTEAFF. In nucleotides, the CDR3 is TGTGCCAGCAGTGAACATATGAGTACTGAAGCTTTCTTT.

The rearrangement uses TRBV2 and TRBJ1-5, with TRBD1 matching over 7 bases. The germline CDR1 and CDR2 sequences are SNHLY and FYNNEI. The CDR3 runs to 13 residues. After removal of 11 bases from V and 3 bases from J, the junction contained 7 bases not matched to a gene. In nucleotides, the CDR3 is TGTGCCGGTCAACAGGGGTCCAATCAGCCCCAGCATTTT. It specifies CAGQQGSNQPQHF.

The rearrangement joins TRBV19 to TRBJ2-7, with 9 positions matching TRBD2. CDR1 is LNHDA and CDR2 is SQIVND in the germline V gene (reference sequence). This CDR3 is 16 amino acids long. The V segment lost 3 bases and the J segment 6 bases; nucleotides outside the gene matches: 12. CDR3 protein: CASSINVLAGAGEQYF. CDR3 DNA: TGTGCCAGTAGTATTAATGTCTTAGCGGGAGCAGGCGAGCAGTACTTC. Supplemented by reference TRBV19 and TRBJ2-7, the full variable domain reads DGGITQSPKYLFRKEGQNVTLSCEQNLNHDAMYWYRQDPGQGLRLIYYSQIVNDFQKGDIAEGYSVSREKKESFPLTVTSAQKNPTAFYLCASSINVLAGAGEQYFGPGTRLTVT.

V usage is TRBV28 and J usage is TRBJ1-2, with D possibly matching TRBD1 (6 bases). Deletions cut 2 bases from V and 6 bases from J, with 10 bases between. The germline V gene encodes CDR1 MDHEN and CDR2 SYDVKM. The CDR3 runs 13 residues. The CDR3 DNA follows: TGTGCCAGCAGTTTACGGCAGGGGAATGGCTACACCTTC. It translates to CASSLRQGNGYTF.